Following are 10 T cell receptor beta chains from one sample sequenced in a study of regulatory T cells in long-lasting Graves disease. TCR beta libraries were built with iRepertoire HTBI primers and Arm-PCR of CDR3 regions. From the multiplex PCR reads, TCRdb called clonotypes with MiXCR, one entry per CDR3 protein. In the table there are 500,000 or so distinct CDR3 sequences, 15% to 20% of which are singletons. The time point here: newly diagnosed GD, antithyroid drugs for less than 3 months. The TCR library used RNA extracted from PBMCs. The sample was also reused in another study, on T cells in Graves' hyperthyroidism and ophthalmopathy.

Source: peripheral blood mononuclear cells (PBMCs), taken at new diagnosis, from a patient treated with antithyroid drugs. These receptors all come from a man aged 35-49 years with Graves disease.

Turning to this clonotype: A much larger clone is a single base away; this may be a read error. The gene calls are TRBV3-1 and TRBJ2-7; 7 bases map to TRBD1. Germline loops: CDR1 LGHDT, CDR2 YNNKEL (reference sequence). This CDR3 has 13 residues. Unmatched junction bases numbered 12, after V lost 9 bases and J lost 7 bases. CDR3 region: CARRGQGVWEQYF. The CDR3 region has the DNA TGTGCCAGAAGGGGTCAGGGGGTCTGGGAGCAGTACTTC.

This clonotype was counted many times. The genes are TRBV29-1 and TRBJ2-3, with 16 positions matching TRBD2. The junction had 0 bases not matched to a gene; V was cut back by 3 bases and J by 3 bases. CDR3 size: 15 residues. CDR1 SQVTM and CDR2 ANQGSEA come from the germline V gene. The CDR3 protein is CSVEGLAGGTDTQYF. The CDR3 nucleotides read TGCAGCGTTGAGGGACTAGCGGGAGGGACAGATACGCAGTATTTT.

This clonotype was picked up a small number of times. The J gene is TRBJ2-7, the V gene TRBV5-1, with 14 nucleotides matching TRBD2. This CDR3 spans 15 amino acids. V lost 4 bases, J lost 5 bases, and 5 bases stayed unmatched. Germline values: CDR1 SGHRS, CDR2 YFSETQ. The CDR3: CASSPGLAGGNEQYF. CDR3 DNA: TGCGCCAGCAGCCCCGGACTAGCGGGAGGTAACGAGCAGTACTTC.

The chain couples TRBV10-3 to TRBJ2-2; D assignment may be TRBD1 or TRBD2 (5 bases each). The CDR3 covers 16 residues. Between the trimmed V and J ends, which lost 3 bases and 6 bases, there was a span of 17 bases. Germline V gene data show CDR1 as ENHRY and CDR2 as SYGVKD. CDR3 nucleotides: TGTGCCATCAGTGAATCGGGGCGGCTTAGCGCCGGGGAGCTGTTTTTT. Its translation: CAISESGRLSAGELFF.

The chain combines TRBV5-6 with TRBJ2-6, with D hard to call. Germline lookup yields CDR1 SGHDT and CDR2 YYEEEE. Trimming cost V 4 bases and J 6 bases, with 11 bases left between them. The CDR3 runs 14 residues. The CDR3 region is CASSRRGEANVLTF. As DNA, the CDR3 is TGTGCCAGCAGCCGCCGTGGGGAGGCCAACGTCCTGACTTTC.

The chain carries TRBV6-2 or TRBV6-3 and TRBJ2-1, with TRBD2 identical over 12 bases. Trimming cost V 5 bases and J 6 bases; bases outside gene matches: 5. Germline lookup yields CDR1 MNHEY and CDR2 SVGEGT. The CDR3 loop spans 15 amino acids. DNA of the CDR3: TGTGCCAGCAGTCGGCTAGCGGGAGGGCCCAATGAGCAGTTCTTC. Protein: CASSRLAGGPNEQFF.

Many counts were recorded for this clonotype. The chain uses TRBV28 and TRBJ1-2, with a possible D match to TRBD1 (5 bases). V was trimmed by 11 bases and J by 4 bases, leaving 14 bases between them. CDR1 MDHEN and CDR2 SYDVKM come from the germline V gene. The CDR3 runs to 12 residues. The CDR3 bases are TGTGCCGTTGGCCGGGGGTCCTATGGCTACACCTTC. Its protein is CAVGRGSYGYTF.

This clonotype was observed at least ten times. This chain joins TRBV5-1 and TRBJ2-3; D possibly corresponds to TRBD1 (6 bases). Germline loops: CDR1 SGHRS, CDR2 YFSETQ. This CDR3 region has 13 residues. Trimming took 4 bases from V and 4 from J, leaving 10 bases between them. The CDR3 loop is CASSGKGADTQYF. CDR3 in DNA: TGCGCCAGCAGCGGTAAGGGGGCAGATACGCAGTATTTT.

In this sample, this clonotype turned up many times. J is TRBJ2-1 and V is TRBV28, with 8 bases matching TRBD2. With 2 bases clipped from V and 9 bases from J, the junction kept 12 bases outside the gene matches. CDR3 length equals 16 residues. Germline loops: CDR1 MDHEN, CDR2 SYDVKM. In DNA, the CDR3 is TGTGCCAGCAGTTTAGGGTGGGCGGGAGGAAGGAGTGAGCAGTTCTTC. Encoded protein: CASSLGWAGGRSEQFF.

This clonotype has ten or more counts. This chain links TRBV20-1 with TRBJ2-3; D is ambiguous. The CDR3 runs to 14 residues. CDR1 DFQATT and CDR2 SNEGSKA come from the germline V gene (reference sequence). The germline V and J ends were trimmed by 5 bases and 2 bases, with 14 bases remaining between them. The CDR3 protein is CSAGESVHTDTQYF. CDR3 nucleotide sequence: TGCAGTGCTGGGGAATCGGTCCACACAGATACGCAGTATTTT.